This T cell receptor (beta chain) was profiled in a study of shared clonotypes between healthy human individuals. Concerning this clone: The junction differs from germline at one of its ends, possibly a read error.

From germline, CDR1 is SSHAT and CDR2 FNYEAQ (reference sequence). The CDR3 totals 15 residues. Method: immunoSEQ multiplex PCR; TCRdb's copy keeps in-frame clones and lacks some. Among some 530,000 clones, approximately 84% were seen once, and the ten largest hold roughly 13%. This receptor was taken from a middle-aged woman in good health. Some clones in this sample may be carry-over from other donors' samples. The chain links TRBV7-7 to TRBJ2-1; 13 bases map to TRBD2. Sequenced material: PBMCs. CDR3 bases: TGTGCTAGCAGCCCGGGACTAGCGGGACCCAATGAGCAGTTCTTC. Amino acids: CASSPGLAGPNEQFF. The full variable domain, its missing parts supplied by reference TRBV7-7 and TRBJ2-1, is GAGVSQSPRYKVTKRGQDVTLRCDPISSHATLYWYQQALGQGPEFLTYFNYEAQPDKSGLPSDRFSAERPEGSISTLTIQRTEQRDSAMYRCASSPGLAGPNEQFFGPGTRLTVL.